The 13 T cell receptor beta chains in this list originate from one sample, sequenced in a study of shared clonotypes between healthy human individuals. Profiled with immunoSEQ multiplex PCR; TCRdb holds only in-frame clones, not every one. The sample lists about 2.3 million clones, more than 85% occurring once. The specimen was naive CD4+ T cells from PBMCs. Subset noted: CD45RA+ positively selected. Source of these receptors: a man aged 18 to 30 in good health. Some clones in this sample may be carry-over from other donors' samples.

The J gene is TRBJ1-2, the V gene TRBV5-1, with 9 bases matching TRBD1. This CDR3 is 16 amino acids long. Germline trimming cut 0 bases from V and 8 bases from J; bases unmatched to any gene: 11. CDR1 is SGHRS and CDR2 is YFSETQ in the germline V gene. The CDR3 DNA reads TGCGCCAGCAGCTTGGAAATGGGACAGGGCCGTGGAGGCTACACCTTC. Translating gives CASSLEMGQGRGGYTF.

The chain recombines TRBV5-1 with TRBJ2-1; 13 bases align to TRBD2. Germline V gene data show CDR1 as SGHRS and CDR2 as YFSETQ. J lost 9 bases, V lost 4 bases, and 13 bases had no gene match. The CDR3 is 17 amino acids. CDR3: CASSLRRWTSGSVEQFF. The CDR3 DNA follows: TGCGCCAGCAGCCTTAGGCGCTGGACTAGCGGGAGCGTTGAGCAGTTCTTC.

V and J are TRBV7-2 and TRBJ2-1; D ambiguous. The CDR3 loop spans 15 amino acids. Trimming cost V 1 base and J 0 bases, with 7 bases left between them. Germline-derived CDR1 and CDR2 are SGHTA and FQGNSA. DNA for the CDR3: TGTGCCAGCAGCTTAGGCGGTTACTCCTACAATGAGCAGTTCTTC. Residues: CASSLGGYSYNEQFF.

Concerning this clone: The same CDR3 is also encoded by other DNA sequences in this sample. The V and J genes are TRBV5-6 and TRBJ2-3; no clear D. Trimming pared 1 base from V and 2 bases from J, leaving 2 bases between. This CDR3 is 12 amino acids long. Germline CDR1 is SGHDT and CDR2 is YYEEEE. This CDR3 reads CASSLNTDTQYF. CDR3 sequence (DNA): TGTGCCAGCAGCTTGAACACAGATACGCAGTATTTT. Combining the CDR3 with reference TRBV5-6 and TRBJ2-3 gives the whole variable domain DAGVTQSPTHLIKTRGQQVTLRCSPKSGHDTVSWYQQALGQGPQFIFQYYEEEERQRGNFPDRFSGHQFPNYSSELNVNALLLGDSALYLCASSLNTDTQYFGPGTRLTVL.

The V call is TRBV5-1, the J call TRBJ1-2, with TRBD1 matching over 8 bases. Germline trimming cut 0 bases from V and 4 bases from J; bases unmatched to any gene: 2. The CDR3 totals 14 residues. Germline V gene lookup returns CDR1 SGHRS and CDR2 YFSETQ. In DNA form, the CDR3 reads TGCGCCAGCAGCTTGGACAGGGGGTTCTATGGCTACACCTTC. The encoded protein is CASSLDRGFYGYTF. Drawing the rest from reference TRBV5-1 and TRBJ1-2, the complete variable domain is KAGVTQTPRYLIKTRGQQVTLSCSPISGHRSVSWYQQTPGQGLQFLFEYFSETQRNKGNFPGRFSGRQFSNSRSEMNVSTLELGDSALYLCASSLDRGFYGYTFGSGTRLTVV.

In DNA, the CDR3 is TGTGCCAGCAGTCAGATAGCGGGAGGGGAGACCCAGTACTTC. Residues: CASSQIAGGETQYF. The chain employs TRBV6-6 and TRBJ2-5, with 11 nucleotides matching TRBD2. The trim removed 5 bases at V and 5 bases at J, leaving 4 bases unmatched. Per the germline V gene, CDR1 is MNHNY and CDR2 is SVGAGI (reference sequence). The CDR3 contains 14 residues.

V gene TRBV27 combines with J gene TRBJ2-1; D possibly corresponds to TRBD1 (5 bases). This CDR3 spans 13 amino acids. V lost 6 bases to trimming and J lost 5 bases, with 11 bases between them. Germline CDR1 and CDR2: MNHEY and SMNVEV (reference sequence). As DNA, the CDR3 is TGTGCCAGCAGCTTCGACAGCAACAATGAGCAGTTCTTC. Amino acid sequence: CASSFDSNNEQFF.

The genes are TRBV7-9 and TRBJ1-3, with D uncertain. V gave up 5 bases and J gave up 3 bases, with 5 bases separating them. The germline V gene has CDR1 SEHNR and CDR2 FQNEAQ (reference sequence). The CDR3 totals 12 residues. The CDR3 reads CASSRNGNTIYF. DNA for the CDR3: TGTGCCAGCAGCAGAAATGGAAACACCATATATTTT. Combining the CDR3 with reference TRBV7-9 and TRBJ1-3 gives the whole variable domain DTGVSQNPRHKITKRGQNVTFRCDPISEHNRLYWYRQTLGQGPEFLTYFQNEAQLEKSRLLSDRFSAERPKGSFSTLEIQRTEQGDSAMYLCASSRNGNTIYFGEGSWLTVV.

The chain links TRBV13 to TRBJ2-7; perhaps D is TRBD1 or TRBD2 (6 bases each). The CDR3 has 14 amino acids. V lost 2 bases and J lost 6, with 14 bases in between. Per germline, CDR1 PRHDT and CDR2 FYEKMQ (reference sequence). This CDR3 reads CASSLQRGVGEQYF. The CDR3 DNA reads TGTGCCAGCAGCTTACAGAGGGGGGTGGGCGAGCAGTACTTC.

The rearrangement uses TRBV4-2 and TRBJ1-4, with 7 bases lining up with TRBD1. The CDR3 covers 14 residues. Germline assignment: CDR1 LGHNA and CDR2 YNFKEQ. V was clipped by 1 base and J by 8 bases; unmatched bases: 4. In nucleotides, the CDR3 is TGTGCCAGCAGCCAAGTCGGACAGGAAGAAAAACTGTTTTTT. Protein product: CASSQVGQEEKLFF.

The chain uses TRBV19 and TRBJ1-1; D gene unclear. The germline V gene has CDR1 LNHDA and CDR2 SQIVND (reference sequence). The CDR3 loop spans 15 amino acids. Trimming left V 6 bases short and J 4 bases short, with 18 bases between. The CDR3 region is CASRRPERPLTEAFF. CDR3 nucleotides: TGTGCCAGTAGACGCCCCGAAAGGCCACTCACTGAAGCTTTCTTT.

The genes are TRBV5-1 and TRBJ1-1; 8 bases map to TRBD1. Germline loops: CDR1 SGHRS, CDR2 YFSETQ. CDR3 length: 16 residues. Losses at the gene ends were 0 bases for V and 5 bases for J; bases not matched to a gene: 9. Here the CDR3 reads CASSLEWTGSGTEAFF. CDR3 DNA sequence: TGCGCCAGCAGCTTGGAGTGGACAGGGTCGGGAACTGAAGCTTTCTTT.

The chain has TRBV28 and TRBJ2-7, with D possibly matching TRBD2 (5 bases). The germline V gene encodes CDR1 MDHEN and CDR2 SYDVKM. The CDR3 consists of 14 residues. Trimming stripped 3 bases from V and 3 bases from J, with 12 bases between. The CDR3 loop reads CASSFRLSLYEQYF. CDR3 bases: TGTGCCAGCAGTTTTCGACTATCCCTCTACGAGCAGTACTTC.